This is a list of T cell receptor beta chains from one sample in a study of blood T cell repertoires in COVID-19. The table came from immunoSEQ multiplex PCR; TCRdb's copy has only in-frame clones and leaves some out. The sample yields some 180,000 clones, more than 70% seen once. The material sequenced was peripheral blood. These receptors were obtained from a man aged 35 to 55 with active or convalescent COVID-19. CDR3s leave out the opening cysteine and the closing phenylalanine or tryptophan. Fields, in order: CDR3 protein, clone size, V gene, J gene. Clone size is given for some rows only: seen once, a few or many times, or a class if the clone is expanded.

ASKGGARSNTEAF	-	TRBV10-1	TRBJ1-1
ASSVYSSSDGYT	-	TRBV9	TRBJ1-2
ASSLRDSTYEQY	-	TRBV7-2	TRBJ2-7
AWQPDMTGGNEKLF	-	TRBV30	TRBJ1-4
ASNRGPNQPQH	once	TRBV19	TRBJ1-5
ASSGTRAGYT	-	TRBV5-1	TRBJ1-2
ASSQVRTGAFTGELF	once	TRBV4-2	TRBJ2-2
ASSMAGTYEQY	-	TRBV19	TRBJ2-7
ASSESGFVPGGYT	-	TRBV25-1	TRBJ1-2
ASKTGQGRESPLH	-	TRBV6-5	TRBJ1-6
ASSVDTSNSPLH	-	TRBV7-9	TRBJ1-6
ATQMNSGANVLT	-	TRBV6-5	TRBJ2-6
ASSASGTYNEQF	-	TRBV10-2	TRBJ2-1
ASSPGTGSGYEQY	-	TRBV5-1	TRBJ2-7
ASSLGSGYNSPLH	-	TRBV7-2	TRBJ1-6
ASSFTAGGNTIY	-	TRBV28	TRBJ1-3
ASPGQGARETQY	-	TRBV6-4	TRBJ2-5
ASSQGTSGGAFLEQF	once	TRBV4-3	TRBJ2-1
ASSIPGGYNEQF	-	TRBV5-4	TRBJ2-1
ASGQQSYEQY	-	TRBV6-5	TRBJ2-7
ASSLRQGPELANYGYT	-	TRBV2	TRBJ1-2
AWSVPAGASDTQY	once	TRBV30	TRBJ2-3
ASSPLGTGSDTEAF	-	TRBV18	TRBJ1-1
ASSKTSGRNPNEQY	-	TRBV2	TRBJ2-7
ASSRTSGGHEQY	-	TRBV11-2	TRBJ2-7
ASSETTGGSGANVLT	-	TRBV2	TRBJ2-6
ASSPPGKNTEAF	-	TRBV27	TRBJ1-1
ACKTGSYGANVLT	-	TRBV30	TRBJ2-6
ASGQNYGYT	-	TRBV6-6	TRBJ1-2